This TCR beta chain comes out of a study of breast tumors, draining lymph nodes, adjacent tissues. Study conclusions and caveats: Tumors had less TCR diversity than lymph nodes, more than nontumor tissue. That most tumor T cells come from lymph nodes remained unproven. Luminal-like breast cancer showed significantly higher tumor–nontumor repertoire similarity than basal-like.

This clonotype was seen a handful of times. Its antigen is unknown. TCRdb re-analysed the multiplex PCR reads in MiXCR, keeping a single row per CDR3 protein. The profile shows some 200,000 distinct CDR3 sequences, approximately 33% of them singletons. The CDR3 is 15 residues long. CDR1 is SGHRS and CDR2 is YFSETQ in the germline V gene. V was clipped by 2 bases and J by 1 base; unmatched bases: 4. Breast cancer patients provided tissue from their axillary draining lymph nodes. The chain links TRBV5-1 to TRBJ1-1, with 8 bases that match TRBD1. The TCR originated in a female donor with breast cancer. Some clones in this sample may be carry-over from other donors' samples. What was sequenced was axillary lymph node tissue. This chain's CDR3 is CASSFQGAPNTEAFF. The CDR3 nucleotides read TGCGCCAGCAGCTTTCAGGGGGCTCCGAACACTGAAGCTTTCTTT. Filled out from reference TRBV5-1 and TRBJ1-1, the complete variable domain reads KAGVTQTPRYLIKTRGQQVTLSCSPISGHRSVSWYQQTPGQGLQFLFEYFSETQRNKGNFPGRFSGRQFSNSRSEMNVSTLELGDSALYLCASSFQGAPNTEAFFGQGTRLTVV.